The clone carrying this T cell receptor (beta chain) was recorded at least ten times. The antigen remains undetermined. 60 Vbeta and 13 Jbeta primers were used in PCR. Sequencing used immunoSEQ multiplex PCR; TCRdb keeps in-frame clones, though not all of them. The sample shows some 130,000 clones, 70% to 80% of them seen only once. The V and J ends lost 5 bases and 3 bases respectively, with 15 bases between them. Germline values: CDR1 SGHRS, CDR2 YFSETQ. The CDR3 has 15 residues. This entry comes from a study of cytomegalovirus exposure and HLA in healthy donors. Study-wide findings and caveats: In a later analysis, the majority of CMV-associated beta chains seemingly showed HLA restriction. For most TCR sequences rarity was the rule, although some public TCRs occurred in many donors. The listing of 160 or so TCR beta chains classed them as cytomegalovirus-associated. It was confirmed in vitro that a few of the CMV-associated chains were specific for CMV antigens.

The sample taken for sequencing was PBMCs. This chain links TRBV5-1 with TRBJ1-5; TRBD1 might be the D (5 bases). The receptor's source is a woman in her sixties or seventies in good health and CMV-seropositive. The CDR3 reads CASSYGDFNNQPQHF. Here the CDR3 DNA reads TGCGCCAGCAGTTATGGGGACTTTAACAATCAGCCCCAGCATTTT. The entire variable domain, with the rest obtained from reference TRBV5-1 and TRBJ1-5, is as follows: KAGVTQTPRYLIKTRGQQVTLSCSPISGHRSVSWYQQTPGQGLQFLFEYFSETQRNKGNFPGRFSGRQFSNSRSEMNVSTLELGDSALYLCASSYGDFNNQPQHFGDGTRLSIL.